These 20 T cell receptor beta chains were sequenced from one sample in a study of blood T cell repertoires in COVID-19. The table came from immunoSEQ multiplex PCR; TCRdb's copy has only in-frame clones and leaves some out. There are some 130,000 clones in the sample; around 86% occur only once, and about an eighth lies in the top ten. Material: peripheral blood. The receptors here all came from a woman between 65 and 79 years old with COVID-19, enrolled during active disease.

The CDR3 DNA follows: TGTGCCTGGAGTGTCCTGGGGGCGAATCAGCCCCAGCATTTT. Translating it yields CAWSVLGANQPQHF. The rearrangement uses TRBV30 and TRBJ1-5, with a weak D call TRBD1 (6 bases). With 0 bases removed from V and 4 bases from J, the gap between germline ends came to 10 bases. The germline V gene encodes CDR1 GTSNPN and CDR2 SVGIG (reference sequence). This CDR3 is built from 14 residues.

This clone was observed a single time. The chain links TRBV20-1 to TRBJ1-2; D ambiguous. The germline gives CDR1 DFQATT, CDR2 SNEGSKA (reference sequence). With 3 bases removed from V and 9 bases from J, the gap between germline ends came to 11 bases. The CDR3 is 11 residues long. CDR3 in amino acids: CSASWAESYTF. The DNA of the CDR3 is TGCAGTGCTAGTTGGGCAGAGAGCTACACCTTC.

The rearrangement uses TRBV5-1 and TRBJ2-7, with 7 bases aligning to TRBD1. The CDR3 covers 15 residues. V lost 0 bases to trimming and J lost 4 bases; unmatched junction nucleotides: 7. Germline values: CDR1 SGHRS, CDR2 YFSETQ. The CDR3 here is CASSLAGGNSYEQYF. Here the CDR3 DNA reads TGCGCCAGCAGCTTGGCAGGGGGAAACTCTTACGAGCAGTACTTC.

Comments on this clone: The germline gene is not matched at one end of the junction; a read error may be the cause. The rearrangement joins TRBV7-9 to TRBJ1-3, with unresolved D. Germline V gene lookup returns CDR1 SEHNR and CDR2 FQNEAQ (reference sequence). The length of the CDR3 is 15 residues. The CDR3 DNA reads TGTGCCAGCAGCCTAGCTGAGGTGTCTGGAAACACCATATATTTT. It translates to CASSLAEVSGNTIYF.

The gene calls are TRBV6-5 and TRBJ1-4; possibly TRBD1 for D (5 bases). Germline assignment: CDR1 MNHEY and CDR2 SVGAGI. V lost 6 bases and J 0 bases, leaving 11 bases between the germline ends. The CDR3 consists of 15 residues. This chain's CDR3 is CASRHRQTTNEKLFF. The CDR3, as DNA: TGTGCCAGCAGGCATAGACAGACAACTAATGAAAAACTGTTTTTT.

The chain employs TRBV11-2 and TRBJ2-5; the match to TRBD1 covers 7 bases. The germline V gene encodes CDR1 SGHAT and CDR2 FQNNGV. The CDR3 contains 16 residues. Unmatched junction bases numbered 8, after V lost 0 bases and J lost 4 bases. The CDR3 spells CASSLDPQGNIETQYF. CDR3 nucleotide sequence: TGTGCCAGCAGCTTAGACCCACAGGGGAATATAGAGACCCAGTACTTC.

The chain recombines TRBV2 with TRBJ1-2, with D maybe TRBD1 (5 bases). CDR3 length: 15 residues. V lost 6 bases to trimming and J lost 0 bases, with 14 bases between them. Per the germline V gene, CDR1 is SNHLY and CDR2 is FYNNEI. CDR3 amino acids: CASRPQGFANYGYTF. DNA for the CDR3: TGTGCCAGCAGACCCCAGGGTTTTGCTAACTATGGCTACACCTTC.

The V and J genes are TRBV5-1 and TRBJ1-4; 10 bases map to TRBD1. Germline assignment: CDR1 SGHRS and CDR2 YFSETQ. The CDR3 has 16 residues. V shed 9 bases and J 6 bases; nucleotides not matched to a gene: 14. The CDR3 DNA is TGCGCCACCGGGAATAATCCGGGACAGGGGTATGAAAAACTGTTTTTT. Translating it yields CATGNNPGQGYEKLFF.

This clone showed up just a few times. The CDR3 DNA reads TGTGCCAGCAGCTCAACTTCAGGGTTGGAAAAACTGTTTTTT. It is translated as CASSSTSGLEKLFF. The chain combines TRBV7-9 with TRBJ1-4, with D possibly TRBD1 on 5 matching bases. In germline, CDR1 is SEHNR, CDR2 FQNEAQ (reference sequence). The CDR3 is 14 amino acids. Trimming removed 4 bases from V and 8 bases from J, with 14 bases in between.

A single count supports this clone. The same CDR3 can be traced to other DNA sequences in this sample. CDR3 loop: CASRGTGRDGYTF. In nucleotides, the CDR3 is TGTGCCAGCAGAGGGACAGGGAGGGATGGCTACACCTTC. The chain has TRBV28 and TRBJ1-2; 9 bases match TRBD1. The CDR3 length is 13 residues. The germline V gene encodes CDR1 MDHEN and CDR2 SYDVKM. V dropped 6 bases and J dropped 6; count of bases not matched to a gene: 5.

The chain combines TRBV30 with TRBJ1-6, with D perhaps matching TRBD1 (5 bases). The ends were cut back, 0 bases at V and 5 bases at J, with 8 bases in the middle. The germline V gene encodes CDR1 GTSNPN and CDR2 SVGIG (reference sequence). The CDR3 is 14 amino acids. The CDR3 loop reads CAWSVLTDNSPLHF. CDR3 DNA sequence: TGTGCCTGGAGTGTTCTGACAGATAATTCACCCCTCCACTTT.

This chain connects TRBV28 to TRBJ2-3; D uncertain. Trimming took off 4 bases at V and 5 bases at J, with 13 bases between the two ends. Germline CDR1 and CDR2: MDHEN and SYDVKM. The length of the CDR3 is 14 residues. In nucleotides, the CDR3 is TGTGCCAGCAGTTCAGAGACACCCCAAGATACGCAGTATTTT. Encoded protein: CASSSETPQDTQYF.

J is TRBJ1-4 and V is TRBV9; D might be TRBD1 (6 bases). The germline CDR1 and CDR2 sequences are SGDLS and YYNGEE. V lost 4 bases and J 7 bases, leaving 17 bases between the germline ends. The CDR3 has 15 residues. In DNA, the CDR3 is TGTGCCAGCAGCCAAGGGGACATTGGAACTGAAAAACTGTTTTTT. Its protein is CASSQGDIGTEKLFF.

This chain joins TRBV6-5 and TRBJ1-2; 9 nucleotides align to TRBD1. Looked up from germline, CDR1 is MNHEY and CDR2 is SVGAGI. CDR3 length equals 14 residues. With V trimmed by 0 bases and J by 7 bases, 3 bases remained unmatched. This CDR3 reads CASSYSGDRAGYTF. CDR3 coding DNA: TGTGCCAGCAGTTACTCGGGGGACAGGGCTGGCTACACCTTC.

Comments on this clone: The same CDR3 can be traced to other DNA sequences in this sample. The CDR3 here is CASSGQNYGYTF. As DNA, the CDR3 is TGTGCCAGCTCGGGACAGAACTATGGCTACACCTTC. The chain joins TRBV6-5 to TRBJ1-2; 7 bases match TRBD1. Germline V CDR1 and CDR2: MNHEY, SVGAGI. This CDR3 contains 12 residues. V gave up 8 bases and J gave up 2 bases; unmatched junction bases: 2.

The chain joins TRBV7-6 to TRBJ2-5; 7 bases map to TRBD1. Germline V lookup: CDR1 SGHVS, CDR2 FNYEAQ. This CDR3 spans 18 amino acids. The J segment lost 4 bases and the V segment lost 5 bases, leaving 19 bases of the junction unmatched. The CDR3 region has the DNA TGTGCCAGCAGCCAACAGGGGTTACGCGTATCAGGTGGAGAGACCCAGTACTTC. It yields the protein CASSQQGLRVSGGETQYF.

CDR3 residues: CASSSGGPMNTEAFF. CDR3 DNA sequence: TGTGCCAGCAGCTCAGGGGGCCCTATGAACACTGAAGCTTTCTTT. The V call is TRBV7-2, the J call TRBJ1-1; 8 bases agree with TRBD1. The length of the CDR3 is 15 residues. After removal of 4 bases from V and 0 bases from J, the junction contained 4 bases not matched to a gene. The germline V gene encodes CDR1 SGHTA and CDR2 FQGNSA.

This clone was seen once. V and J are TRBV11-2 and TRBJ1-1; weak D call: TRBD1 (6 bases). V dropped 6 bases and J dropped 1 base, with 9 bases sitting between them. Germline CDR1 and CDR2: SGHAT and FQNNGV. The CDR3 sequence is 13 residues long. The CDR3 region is CASRRQENTEAFF. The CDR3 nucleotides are TGTGCCAGCAGGAGACAGGAGAACACTGAAGCTTTCTTT.

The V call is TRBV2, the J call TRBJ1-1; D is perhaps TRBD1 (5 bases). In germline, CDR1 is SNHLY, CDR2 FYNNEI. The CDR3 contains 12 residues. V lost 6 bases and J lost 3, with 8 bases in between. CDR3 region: CASSGTYTEAFF. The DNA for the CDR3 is TGTGCCAGCAGCGGGACTTACACTGAAGCTTTCTTT.

The CDR3 is CASSLPGGRSGTGELFF. The CDR3 coding sequence is TGTGCCAGCAGCTTACCGGGAGGGAGATCAGGTACCGGGGAGCTGTTTTTT. The V and J genes are TRBV7-9 and TRBJ2-2, with TRBD2 identical over 8 bases. The CDR3 is 17 amino acids. Germline V gene sequence: CDR1 SEHNR, CDR2 FQNEAQ (reference sequence). The V gene end was trimmed by 2 bases and the J gene end by 5 bases; junction bases not matched to a gene: 10.